The entry below describes one T cell receptor beta chain. Its specificity is unknown. This record comes from a study of T cell responses to AZD1222 COVID-19 vaccine. Second-dose intervals near 4 or 12 weeks were combined. General observations from the study: Close to half of all spike-specific TCRs reportedly target regions of the variants that are unmutated. AZD1222 recipients seropositive at baseline numbered only six or seven. Vaccination with two AZD1222 doses was followed by a rise in Spike-specific TCR breadth and depth.

Repertoires were generated with immunoSEQ multiplex PCR, while TCRdb's copy carries only in-frame clones and drops some. This sample has about 61,000 clones, with 81% found just once. Deletions cut 4 bases from V and 5 bases from J, with 15 bases between. The V gene's germline CDR1 is SGHNT and CDR2 YYREEE (reference sequence). The CDR3 covers 14 residues. This sequence was found in an adult who received the AZD1222 COVID-19 vaccine. Sequencing used peripheral blood, obtained 28 days after the second AZD1222 dose. The gene calls are TRBV5-4 and TRBJ1-1; no clear D. The CDR3 DNA is TGTGCCAGCAGCCCACGGAAGGTAGGGACTGAAGCTTTCTTT. It yields the protein CASSPRKVGTEAFF.